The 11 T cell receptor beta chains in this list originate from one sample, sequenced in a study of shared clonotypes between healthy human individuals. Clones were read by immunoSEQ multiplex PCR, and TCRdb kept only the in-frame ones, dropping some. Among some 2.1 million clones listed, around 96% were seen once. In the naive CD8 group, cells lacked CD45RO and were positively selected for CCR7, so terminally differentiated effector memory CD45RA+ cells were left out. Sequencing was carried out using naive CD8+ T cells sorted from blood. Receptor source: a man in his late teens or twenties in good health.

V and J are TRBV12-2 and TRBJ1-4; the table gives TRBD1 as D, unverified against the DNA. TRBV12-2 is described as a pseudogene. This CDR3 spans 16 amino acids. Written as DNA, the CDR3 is TGTGCAAGTCGCTTAGCGTGCACAGGGAGCAATGAAAAACTGTTTTTT. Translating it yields CASRLACTGSNEKLFF.

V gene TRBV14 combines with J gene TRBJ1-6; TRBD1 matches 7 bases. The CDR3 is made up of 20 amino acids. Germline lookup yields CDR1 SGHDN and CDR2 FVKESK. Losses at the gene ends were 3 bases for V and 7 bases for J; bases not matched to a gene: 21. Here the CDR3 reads CASSQAGGQWGGGSNSPLHF. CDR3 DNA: TGTGCCAGCAGCCAGGCTGGGGGACAGTGGGGAGGCGGTTCGAATTCACCCCTCCACTTT.

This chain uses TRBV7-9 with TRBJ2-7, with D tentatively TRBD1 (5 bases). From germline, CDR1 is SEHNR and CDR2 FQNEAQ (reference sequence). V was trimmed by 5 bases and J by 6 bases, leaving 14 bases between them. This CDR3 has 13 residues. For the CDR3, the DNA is TGTGCCAGCAGCGCCAACCAAGGGGCCGAGCAGTACTTC. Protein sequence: CASSANQGAEQYF. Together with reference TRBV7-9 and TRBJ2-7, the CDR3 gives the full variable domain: DTGVSQNPRHKITKRGQNVTFRCDPISEHNRLYWYRQTLGQGPEFLTYFQNEAQLEKSRLLSDRFSAERPKGSFSTLEIQRTEQGDSAMYLCASSANQGAEQYFGPGTRLTVT.

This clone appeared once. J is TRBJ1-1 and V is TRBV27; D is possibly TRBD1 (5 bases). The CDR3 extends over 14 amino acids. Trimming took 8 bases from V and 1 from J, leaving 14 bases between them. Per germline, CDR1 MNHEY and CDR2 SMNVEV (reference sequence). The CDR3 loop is CASQTVGANTEAFF. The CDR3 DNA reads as TGTGCCAGCCAAACCGTTGGGGCGAACACTGAAGCTTTCTTT.

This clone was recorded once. Here the CDR3 reads CASSLGVAGGPRQFF. The CDR3 coding sequence is TGTGCCAGCAGCTTAGGAGTAGCGGGAGGGCCTCGTCAGTTCTTC. The chain couples TRBV5-4 to TRBJ2-1; 11 bases agree with TRBD2. Per germline, CDR1 SGHNT and CDR2 YYREEE (reference sequence). The CDR3 consists of 15 residues. The V segment lost 2 bases and the J segment 13 bases; nucleotides outside the gene matches: 11.

CDR3 DNA: TGTGCCAGCAGCTTAGGGTTCCCAGGGGACTACGAGCAGTACTTC. It encodes CASSLGFPGDYEQYF. The chain combines TRBV7-8 with TRBJ2-7; perhaps TRBD1 as D (6 bases). Germline CDR1 SGHVS, CDR2 FQNEAQ. V gave up 1 base and J gave up 3 bases, with 13 bases separating them. The CDR3 length is 15 residues. The whole variable domain, remainder taken from reference TRBV7-8 and TRBJ2-7, is GAGVSQSPRYKVAKRGQDVALRCDPISGHVSLFWYQQALGQGPEFLTYFQNEAQLDKSGLPSDRFFAERPEGSVSTLKIQRTQQEDSAVYLCASSLGFPGDYEQYFGPGTRLTVT.

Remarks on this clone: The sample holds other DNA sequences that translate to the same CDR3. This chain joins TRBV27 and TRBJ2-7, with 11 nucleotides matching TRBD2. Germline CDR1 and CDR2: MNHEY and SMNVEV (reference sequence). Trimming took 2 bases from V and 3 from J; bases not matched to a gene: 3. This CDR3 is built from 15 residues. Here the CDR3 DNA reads TGTGCCAGCAGTTTAACCGGGACTAGCGGCTACGAGCAGTACTTC. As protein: CASSLTGTSGYEQYF.

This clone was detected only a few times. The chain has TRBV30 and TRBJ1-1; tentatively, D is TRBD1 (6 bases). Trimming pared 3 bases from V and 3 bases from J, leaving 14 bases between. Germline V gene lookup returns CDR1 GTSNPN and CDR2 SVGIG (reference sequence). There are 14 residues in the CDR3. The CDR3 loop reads CAWRGGLRDTEAFF. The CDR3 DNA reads TGTGCCTGGAGGGGGGGCCTAAGGGACACTGAAGCTTTCTTT.

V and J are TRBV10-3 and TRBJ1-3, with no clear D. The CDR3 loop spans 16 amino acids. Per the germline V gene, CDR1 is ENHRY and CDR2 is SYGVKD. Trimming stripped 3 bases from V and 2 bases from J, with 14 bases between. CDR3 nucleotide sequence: TGTGCCATCAGTGATTCTATAGAGGGAGCTGGAAACACCATATATTTT. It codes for CAISDSIEGAGNTIYF.

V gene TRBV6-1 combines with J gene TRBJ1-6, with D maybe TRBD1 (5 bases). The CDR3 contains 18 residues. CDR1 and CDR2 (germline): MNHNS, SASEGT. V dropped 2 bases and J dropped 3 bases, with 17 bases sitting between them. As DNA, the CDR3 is TGTGCCAGCAGTGAAAGGACCGGGACCAATCTCTATAATTCACCCCTCCACTTT. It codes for CASSERTGTNLYNSPLHF.

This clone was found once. The CDR3 here is CASSEGGGGLLETQYF. DNA for the CDR3: TGTGCCAGCAGTGAAGGGGGAGGGGGCTTATTGGAGACCCAGTACTTC. This sequence joins TRBV6-1 and TRBJ2-5; D may be TRBD1 or TRBD2 (7 bases each). CDR3 length: 16 residues. Germline loops: CDR1 MNHNS, CDR2 SASEGT. Trimming took 1 base from V and 5 from J, leaving 17 bases between them.